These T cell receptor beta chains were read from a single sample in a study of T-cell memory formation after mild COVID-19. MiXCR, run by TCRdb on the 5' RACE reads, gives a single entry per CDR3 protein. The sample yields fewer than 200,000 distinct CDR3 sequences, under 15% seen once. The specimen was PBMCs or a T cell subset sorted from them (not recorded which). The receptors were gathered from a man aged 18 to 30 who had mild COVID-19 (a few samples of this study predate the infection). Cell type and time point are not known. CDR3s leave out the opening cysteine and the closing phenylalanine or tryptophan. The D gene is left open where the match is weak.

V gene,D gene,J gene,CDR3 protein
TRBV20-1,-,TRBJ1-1,SARQGEGAF
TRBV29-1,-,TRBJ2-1,SVLYNEQF
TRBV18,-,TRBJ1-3,ASSPTGSGNTIY
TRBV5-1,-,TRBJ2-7,ASSRQTGFRDEQY
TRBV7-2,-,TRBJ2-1,ATSPYRDYNEQF
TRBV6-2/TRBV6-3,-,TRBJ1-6,ASSYQEGLLH
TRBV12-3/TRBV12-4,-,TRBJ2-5,AIKESGVETQY
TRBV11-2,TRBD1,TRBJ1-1,ASSRRGQIKNTEAF
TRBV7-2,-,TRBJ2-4,ASSLAGPRDIQY
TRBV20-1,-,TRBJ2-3,SANRAQAGTDTQY
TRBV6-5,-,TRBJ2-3,ASSYDTDTQY
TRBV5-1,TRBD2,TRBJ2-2,ASSDQGGDTGELF
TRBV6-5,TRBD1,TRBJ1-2,ASRPGQRDYGYT
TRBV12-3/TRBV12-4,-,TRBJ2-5,ASSLVSSETQY
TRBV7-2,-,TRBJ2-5,ASSQSGETQY
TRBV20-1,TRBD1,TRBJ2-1,SAGDRGGNEQF